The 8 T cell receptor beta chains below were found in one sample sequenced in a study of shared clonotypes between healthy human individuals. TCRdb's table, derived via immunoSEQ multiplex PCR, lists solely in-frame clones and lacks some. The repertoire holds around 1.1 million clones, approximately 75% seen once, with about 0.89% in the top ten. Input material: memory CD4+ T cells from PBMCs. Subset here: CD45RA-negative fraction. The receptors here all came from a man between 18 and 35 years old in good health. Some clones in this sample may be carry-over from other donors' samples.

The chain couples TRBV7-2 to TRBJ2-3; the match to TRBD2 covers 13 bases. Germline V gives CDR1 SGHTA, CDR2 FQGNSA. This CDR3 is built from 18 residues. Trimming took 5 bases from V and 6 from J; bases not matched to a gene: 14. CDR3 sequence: CASSQTGLAGSPVDTQYF. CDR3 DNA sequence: TGTGCCAGCAGCCAGACGGGACTAGCGGGGTCCCCTGTGGATACGCAGTATTTT.

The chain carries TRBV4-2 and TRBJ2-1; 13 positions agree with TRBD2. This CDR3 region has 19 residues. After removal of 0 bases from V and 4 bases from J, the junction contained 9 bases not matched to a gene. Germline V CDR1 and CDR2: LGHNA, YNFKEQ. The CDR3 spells CASSQDGGLAGSAYNEQFF. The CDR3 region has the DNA TGTGCCAGCAGCCAAGATGGGGGACTAGCGGGATCAGCGTACAATGAGCAGTTCTTC.

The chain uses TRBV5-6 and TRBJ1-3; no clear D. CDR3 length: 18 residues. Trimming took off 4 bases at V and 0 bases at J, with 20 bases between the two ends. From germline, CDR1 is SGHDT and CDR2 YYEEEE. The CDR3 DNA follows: TGTGCCAGCAGCGGCAGGACGGAGGACGACATCTCTGGAAACACCATATATTTT. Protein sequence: CASSGRTEDDISGNTIYF.

The CDR3 DNA follows: TGTGCCATCGAGGGAGGGGGGAATTATGGCTACACCTTC. It codes for CAIEGGGNYGYTF. This chain links TRBV6-6 with TRBJ1-2; tentative D call: TRBD1 (6 bases). V lost 10 bases to trimming and J lost 5 bases, with 17 bases between them. The CDR3 runs to 13 residues. Germline CDR1 and CDR2: MNHNY and SVGAGI (reference sequence).

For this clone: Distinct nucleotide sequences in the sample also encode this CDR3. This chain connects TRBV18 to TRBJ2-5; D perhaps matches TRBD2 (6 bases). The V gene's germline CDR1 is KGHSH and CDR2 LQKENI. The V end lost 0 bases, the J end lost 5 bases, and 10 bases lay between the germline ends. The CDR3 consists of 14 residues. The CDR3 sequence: CASSPPPGRETQYF. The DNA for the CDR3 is TGTGCCAGCTCACCACCGCCAGGGAGGGAGACCCAGTACTTC.

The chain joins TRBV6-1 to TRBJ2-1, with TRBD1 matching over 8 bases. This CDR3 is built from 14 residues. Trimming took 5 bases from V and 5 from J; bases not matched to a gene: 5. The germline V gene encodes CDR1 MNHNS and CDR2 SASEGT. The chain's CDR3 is CASSIRTGNNEQFF. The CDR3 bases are TGTGCCAGCAGTATTCGGACAGGGAACAATGAGCAGTTCTTC.

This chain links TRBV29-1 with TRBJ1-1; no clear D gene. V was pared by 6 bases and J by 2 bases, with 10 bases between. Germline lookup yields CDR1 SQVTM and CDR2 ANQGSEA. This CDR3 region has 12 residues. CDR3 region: CSVLTDNTEAFF. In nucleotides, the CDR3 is TGCAGCGTCCTGACGGACAACACTGAAGCTTTCTTT.

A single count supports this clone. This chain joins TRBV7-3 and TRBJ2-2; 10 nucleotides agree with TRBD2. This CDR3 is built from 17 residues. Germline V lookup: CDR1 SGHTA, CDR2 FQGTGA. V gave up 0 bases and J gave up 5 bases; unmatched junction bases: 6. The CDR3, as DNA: TGTGCCAGCAGCTTAACGTTGGGAGCGGGAGGGACCGGGGAGCTGTTTTTT. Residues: CASSLTLGAGGTGELFF.